These T cell receptor beta chains were read from a single sample in a study of spatial heterogeneity in lung cancer. TCRdb independently ran MiXCR on the 5' RACE reads; one entry per CDR3 protein. Counted here are several thousand distinct CDR3 sequences, around 19% occurring once; the ten biggest clones make up 20% to 25%. The material sequenced was normal lung tissue next to the tumor, taken at surgery. The receptors shown here come from a male donor with early-stage non-small cell lung cancer. Both conserved end residues are part of each CDR3.

TRBJ2-1,TRBV20-1,CSARENREQFF
TRBJ1-2,TRBV6-2/TRBV6-3,CASSYRGGGYTF
TRBJ2-1,TRBV12-3/TRBV12-4,CASSLEGASYNEQFF
TRBJ1-5,TRBV6-5,CARNRVCSNQPQHF
TRBJ1-1,TRBV6-5,CASSYTGPLGTEAFF
TRBJ2-6,TRBV18,CASSEPGANVLTF
TRBJ2-5,TRBV18,CASSPGTSGEETQYF
TRBJ2-1,TRBV6-5,CASSPTSGSYNEQFF
TRBJ2-1,TRBV20-1,CSARVVTSHNEQFF
TRBJ2-1,TRBV20-1,CSANLAGKNNEQFF
TRBJ2-5,TRBV12-3/TRBV12-4,CASSLVRATQYF
TRBJ2-7,TRBV3-1,CASSSSAGTGVREQYF
TRBJ2-2,TRBV4-2,CASSQEGGRTGELFF
TRBJ1-5,TRBV12-3/TRBV12-4,CASSSGTGDNQPQHF
TRBJ2-7,TRBV5-1,CASSLGQVRGEQYF
TRBJ2-3,TRBV28,CASSPRMADTQYF
TRBJ2-1,TRBV11-3,CASSFYGTDNYNEQFF
TRBJ2-5,TRBV20-1,CSATGGGRQETQYF
TRBJ2-5,TRBV15,CATSRQTGTGEGETQYF
TRBJ2-5,TRBV2,CASSEAPEETQYF
TRBJ2-1,TRBV10-2,CATYDRAGNEQFF
TRBJ2-5,TRBV28,CASSAPSDQETQYF
TRBJ2-3,TRBV29-1,CSVMGGATDTQYF
TRBJ2-2,TRBV6-5,CASSYSKQGGGELFF
TRBJ2-3,TRBV27,CASSRGLAVDTQYF
TRBJ2-5,TRBV20-1,CSAGPGAQETQYF
TRBJ2-1,TRBV7-6,CASSLGGQGPYNEQFF
TRBJ2-2,TRBV6-5,CASTLKAGGGTGELFF
TRBJ2-2,TRBV5-1,CASSAQPGGADTGELFF
TRBJ1-5,TRBV7-9,CASSFSESNQPQHF
TRBJ2-7,TRBV20-1,CSAQSRTRIPLRQYF
TRBJ2-3,TRBV2,CASRKRDGRTDTQYF
TRBJ2-3,TRBV20-1,CSAREDRSGTQYF
TRBJ1-1,TRBV23-1,CASSHPTDKNTEAFF
TRBJ1-1,TRBV7-2,CASSIDRENTEAFF
TRBJ2-2,TRBV29-1,CSVLKGSSPNTGELFF
TRBJ2-3,TRBV7-9,CASSLDLGVTQYF
TRBJ1-5,TRBV7-9,CASSTGQGGSNQPQHF
TRBJ1-5,TRBV5-1,CASSLEDSSNQPQHF
TRBJ2-2,TRBV20-1,CSARDFTGAGELFF
TRBJ1-5,TRBV20-1,CSAPQGAGQPQHF
TRBJ1-2,TRBV5-1,CASSQGVDYGYTF
TRBJ2-2,TRBV6-5,CAIKTGNTGELFF
TRBJ1-4,TRBV20-1,CSAFNTQGDNEKLFF
TRBJ1-2,TRBV6-5,CASSYAGGEGYGYTF
TRBJ2-2,TRBV7-1,CASSSERANTGELFF
TRBJ2-1,TRBV20-1,CSASPSGGVDSYNEQFF
TRBJ2-1,TRBV28,CASKFGDREAHEQFF
TRBJ2-3,TRBV29-1,CSVGVGIPGDTQYF
TRBJ2-2,TRBV7-9,CASSSLAGGRTGELFF
TRBJ2-1,TRBV27,CASRRTGDNEQFF
TRBJ2-5,TRBV20-1,CSANELETQYF
TRBJ2-7,TRBV29-1,CSVETEGDPYEQYF
TRBJ2-1,TRBV7-6,CASSSLTPGTGIFF
TRBJ2-7,TRBV20-1,CSAKEVYEQYF
TRBJ2-1,TRBV20-1,CKLGQASLDEQFF
TRBJ2-7,TRBV12-3/TRBV12-4,CASTPTDRLYEQYF